This TCR beta chain appears in the sequencing data of a study of a mutant IDH1 vaccine in newly diagnosed glioma. Overall study context: A roughly 60% male, approximately 40% female split and a mean age of about 40 years characterized treated patients. Previous treatment comprised radiotherapy, temozolomide, or both, mostly both.

Sequencing used immunoSEQ multiplex PCR; TCRdb keeps in-frame clones, though not all of them. Of approximately 38,000 clones in the sample, roughly 85% were seen once. In regard to this clone: The antigen is not known.

Time point meaning: week 5, during vaccination. One vaccine dose held 300 ug of mutant IDH1 20-mer peptide and came with topical imiquimod. The source is a man aged 40-49 years with glioma. The specimen was PBMCs, collected from a glioma patient whose treatment included an IDH1 peptide vaccine.

This CDR3 is CASSVAGDRGGTEAFF. The CDR3, as DNA: TGTGCCAGCAGCGTAGCAGGGGACAGAGGGGGCACTGAAGCTTTCTTT. The V gene is TRBV9, the J gene TRBJ1-1; 7 positions agree with TRBD1. The CDR3 totals 16 residues. V lost 0 bases to trimming and J lost 4 bases; unmatched junction nucleotides: 9. Germline CDR1 and CDR2: SGDLS and YYNGEE.